These T cell receptor beta chains were read from a single sample in a study of TIL therapy for anti-PD-1-resistant metastatic lung cancer. TCRdb keeps only in-frame clones here, not all; method: immunoSEQ multiplex PCR. The sample comprises about 14,000 clones, approximately 85% of which are singletons, and 0.85% rests with the top ten. The sample consisted of blood, taken at baseline. The receptors stem from a person aged 25 to 85 with non-small cell lung cancer. The CDR3 runs from the conserved cysteine through the conserved F or W. Fields, in order: J gene, clone size, V gene, D gene, CDR3 DNA, CDR3 protein. A D gene is named only where the DNA matches it firmly. Not every row has a clone size; where given, it reads once, few, many or a size class.

TRBJ1-5 | NA | TRBV28 | NA | TGTGCCAGCAGTTCTGGGGCTCTATTAGCGGTGCAGCCCCAGCATTTT | CASSSGALLAVQPQHF
TRBJ2-7 | few | TRBV14 | NA | TGTGCCAGCAGCCTAACATCGGCGGCGGGGCAGTACTTC | CASSLTSAAGQYF
TRBJ2-5 | once | TRBV27 | TRBD2 | TGTGCCAGCAGTTTATTTGGGACTAGCGGAGAAGAGACCCAGTACTTC | CASSLFGTSGEETQYF
TRBJ1-2 | NA | TRBV6-5 | NA | TGTGCCAGCAGTCCCGCAGGGGCAGGCTATGGCTACACCTTC | CASSPAGAGYGYTF
TRBJ2-7 | NA | TRBV18 | NA | TGTGCCAGCTCACCGAGGCAGGGTGGATCCTACGAGCAGTACTTC | CASSPRQGGSYEQYF
TRBJ2-2 | NA | TRBV7-9 | TRBD2 | TGTGCCAGCCCAAAGGGACTAGCGGGAGAAACCGGGGAGCTGTTTTTT | CASPKGLAGETGELFF
TRBJ1-5 | NA | TRBV12-5 | NA | TGTGCTAGTGGTTTGGTTCAGCCCCAGCATTTT | CASGLVQPQHF
TRBJ1-1 | once | TRBV30 | NA | TGTGCCTGGAAATATCAGGGTCGGGTTGAAGCTTTCTTT | CAWKYQGRVEAFF
TRBJ1-1 | NA | TRBV7-2 | NA | TGTGCCAGCAGCCCGGGACCCTCGAGCGGTGAAGCTTTCTTT | CASSPGPSSGEAFF
TRBJ2-2 | once | TRBV4-3 | NA | TGCGCCAGCAGCCAAGAGGACCAGAGGAGAAGAGGCGGGGAGCTGTTTTTT | CASSQEDQRRRGGELFF
TRBJ1-2 | NA | TRBV7-9 | NA | TGTGCCAGCAGCTTAGATCCCCTCTATGGCTACACCTTC | CASSLDPLYGYTF
TRBJ2-3 | once | TRBV6-6 | NA | TGTGCCAGCAGCTCTCAGGGGAGGGACACAGATACGCAGTATTTT | CASSSQGRDTDTQYF
TRBJ1-5 | NA | TRBV7-2 | TRBD1 | TGTGCCAGCAGCTTACGGCCGGGACAGAGACAGCCCCAGCATTTT | CASSLRPGQRQPQHF
TRBJ2-3 | few | TRBV21-1 | NA | TGTGCCAGCAGCAAAGAAACTAGCGGGGCCCCCACCCGCCTTTCTAGCACAGATACGCAGTATTTT | CASSKETSGAPTRLSSTDTQYF
TRBJ2-2 | NA | TRBV28 | NA | TGTGCCAGCACTTACGGGCTAGTACGCACCGGGGAGCTGTTTTTT | CASTYGLVRTGELFF
TRBJ1-2 | NA | TRBV19 | NA | TGTGCCAGTAGGGAAGTTCAGAGATCCAGACGGGGCTACACCTTC | CASREVQRSRRGYTF
TRBJ2-3 | once | TRBV11-2 | TRBD2 | TGTGCCAGCAGGACCGGGACTATCGACACAGATACGCAGTATTTT | CASRTGTIDTDTQYF